Listed below are T cell receptor beta chains from one sample, sequenced in a study of T cells in Graves' hyperthyroidism and ophthalmopathy. Each CDR3 protein gets one entry after TCRdb re-called the multiplex PCR reads with MiXCR. The profile shows about 770,000 distinct CDR3 sequences, around 20% of them singletons. What was sequenced was blood. The source is a woman aged 45-65 years with Graves' hyperthyroidism that later progressed to Graves' ophthalmopathy. Both conserved end residues are part of each CDR3. D genes are given only for firm matches. For some rows the clone size is stated as once, few or many, or as a class when expanded; others skip it.

>TRBV20-1|-|16|TRBJ1-5|TRBD1
TGCAGTGCTAGAGATAACAGGGGGCGGTTATCTCAGCCCCAGCATTTT
CSARDNRGRLSQPQHF
>TRBV5-1|-|15|TRBJ2-1|-
TGCGCCAGCAGCCCTCAGGGCCTTCGCAGGGCTGAGCAGTTCTTC
CASSPQGLRRAEQFF
>TRBV11-2|many|15|TRBJ2-3|-
TGTGCCAGCAGCTTAAACTTACTAGCAACAGATACGCAGTATTTT
CASSLNLLATDTQYF
>TRBV15|-|15|TRBJ1-1|TRBD1
TGTGCCACCAGCAGAGATCTGAGGGGACAGGGAGAAGCTTTCTTT
CATSRDLRGQGEAFF
>TRBV28|-|14|TRBJ1-5|TRBD1
TGTGCCAACAGTACTCGACAGGGGTATCAGCCCCAGCATTTT
CANSTRQGYQPQHF
>TRBV10-2|few|13|TRBJ1-2|-
TGCGCCAGCACCCAAGGACAGTTCTATGGCTACACCTTC
CASTQGQFYGYTF
>TRBV2|many|14|TRBJ2-2|-
TGTGCCAGCAGGCGGGACAGCGACACCGGGGAGCTGTTTTTT
CASRRDSDTGELFF
>TRBV3-1|many|21|TRBJ2-1|TRBD2
TGTGCCAGCAGCCAAGCTGGCCCTAATAGCGGGGGGCCCCCCCGATACAATGAGCAGTTCTTC
CASSQAGPNSGGPPRYNEQFF
>TRBV20-1|few|14|TRBJ2-7|-
TGCAGTGCTAGACCCGCTGGCGACTACTACGAGCAGTACTTC
CSARPAGDYYEQYF
>TRBV7-9|few|13|TRBJ2-7|TRBD1
TGTGCCAGCAGCGGACGGGACAGGTACGAGCAGTACTTC
CASSGRDRYEQYF
>TRBV6-1|-|15|TRBJ2-1|-
TGTGCCAGCAGTACCACAGGAGGACCCTCCAATGAGCAGTTCTTC
CASSTTGGPSNEQFF
>TRBV19|few|15|TRBJ2-1|-
TGTGCCAGTAGTATGGGAGGGGGGCTGTCGGATGAGCAGTTCTTC
CASSMGGGLSDEQFF
>TRBV20-1|many|12|TRBJ1-5|TRBD1
TGCAGTGCTGTGACAGGGGGGCAGCCCCAGCATTTT
CSAVTGGQPQHF
>TRBV19|few|14|TRBJ1-4|-
TGTGCCACCCTCGGGAGGGGTCGTAATGAAAAACTGTTTTTT
CATLGRGRNEKLFF
>TRBV18|many|14|TRBJ1-1|-
TGTGCCAGCTCAAAGGGACACCCGAACACTGAAGCTTTCTTT
CASSKGHPNTEAFF
>TRBV5-8|many|14|TRBJ1-1|-
TGTGCCAGCAGCCCAGCGGCAATGAACACTGAAGCTTTCTTT
CASSPAAMNTEAFF
>TRBV13|many|15|TRBJ2-7|TRBD2
TGTGCCAGCAGCACAACTAGCGGGGGCCTCTACGAGCAGTACTTC
CASSTTSGGLYEQYF
>TRBV20-1|-|15|TRBJ1-5|TRBD1
TGCAGTGCTCACACGCCCACAGGGGACAATCAGCCCCAGCATTTT
CSAHTPTGDNQPQHF
>TRBV5-1|few|15|TRBJ2-3|-
TGCGCCAGCAGCTGGGACGGACGGCGCACAGATACGCAGTATTTT
CASSWDGRRTDTQYF
>TRBV6-5|few|14|TRBJ1-2|-
TGTGCCAGCAGTTACTCATCGGGATCGGATGGCTACACCTTC
CASSYSSGSDGYTF
>TRBV3-1|many|14|TRBJ1-2|-
TGTGCCAGCAGCCAGCAGGGAAGCGTCTATGGCTACACCTTC
CASSQQGSVYGYTF
>TRBV6-9|-|14|TRBJ1-5|-
TGTGCCAGCAGTTACAAGGGGGGCGGTCAGCCCCAGCATTTT
CASSYKGGGQPQHF
>TRBV4-1|few|16|TRBJ1-1|TRBD1
TGCGCCAGCAGCCTGGACGGGACAGGGGGGAGGGCTGAAGCTTTCTTT
CASSLDGTGGRAEAFF
>TRBV18|many|14|TRBJ2-7|TRBD1
TGTGCCAGCTCACCCCCGGGACAGTTCTACGAGCAGTACTTC
CASSPPGQFYEQYF
>TRBV2|many|13|TRBJ1-5|-
TGTGCCAGCAGTTTTGACAGACATCAGCCCCAGCATTTT
CASSFDRHQPQHF
>TRBV12-3/TRBV12-4|few|15|TRBJ2-5|-
TGTGCCAGCAGTTACCGGGCCCCCCGGGGAGAGACCCAGTACTTC
CASSYRAPRGETQYF
>TRBV10-3|few|15|TRBJ1-1|TRBD1
TGTGCCATCAGCGGTATAACAGGGGGCGAGGCTGAAGCTTTCTTT
CAISGITGGEAEAFF
>TRBV20-1|few|12|TRBJ1-5|-
TGCAGTGCTAAACCTAGCAATCGGCCCCAGCATTTT
CSAKPSNRPQHF
>TRBV30|many|19|TRBJ1-3|-
TGTGCCTGGAGTGTACTAAAGGTTGTCGGGGGTAACTCTGGAAACACCATATATTTT
CAWSVLKVVGGNSGNTIYF
>TRBV7-2|-|14|TRBJ2-3|-
TGTGCCAGCAGCTTGGGGACATGGTACCTTACGCAGTATTTT
CASSLGTWYLTQYF
>TRBV3-1|many|15|TRBJ1-2|-
TGTGCCAGCAGACTCGGGACTGAAGCTAACTATGGCTACACCTTC
CASRLGTEANYGYTF
>TRBV19|-|14|TRBJ1-2|-
TGTGCCAGTAGTCCAGGGAGCGCGATCTATGGCTACACCTTC
CASSPGSAIYGYTF
>TRBV5-4|-|17|TRBJ2-6|-
TGTGCCAGCACCCCCGAAGACAGAAAACCTGGGGCCAACGTCCTGACTTTC
CASTPEDRKPGANVLTF
>TRBV7-9|few|17|TRBJ1-1|TRBD1
TGTGCCAGCAGCTTAAAGGGGGCGCTGGGGTTGAACACTGAAGCTTTCTTT
CASSLKGALGLNTEAFF
>TRBV2|many|14|TRBJ1-1|-
TGTGCCAGCACCCCCGACGCCTGGGGCACTGAAGCTTTCTTT
CASTPDAWGTEAFF
>TRBV6-5|few|15|TRBJ1-2|-
TGTGCCAGCAGTGAGTGGAGTAACTCCGCGTATGGCTACACCTTC
CASSEWSNSAYGYTF
>TRBV5-1|few|13|TRBJ2-5|-
TGCGCCAGCAGCATCCCATCCCAAGAGACCCAGTACTTC
CASSIPSQETQYF
>TRBV20-1|-|15|TRBJ2-1|TRBD2
TGCAGTGCTAGGGTTTCTAGCGGGGGGCTGGGTGAGCAGTTCTTC
CSARVSSGGLGEQFF
>TRBV29-1|few|13|TRBJ1-5|-
TGCAGCGTTGCCGAAGGAGCACATCAGCCCCAGCATTTT
CSVAEGAHQPQHF
>TRBV7-9|few|13|TRBJ1-1|-
TGTGCCAGCAGCTTTGAGGAGGCTGCTGAAGCTTTCTTT
CASSFEEAAEAFF